The clone carrying this T cell receptor beta chain has ten or more counts. Its target is unknown. The data stem from a study of blood T cells in healthy people across ages. Per sample, a minimum of 6 million PBMCs were isolated. Study-wide results and caveats: The recorded TCR beta diversity per million T cells decreased in a roughly linear manner with age. The unknown donor CMV status may have confounded expanded clonotype changes.

For the second PCR, which ran for about 6 to 11 cycles, a sample-barcoded 5' primer and a J-beta primer mix were used. TCRdb re-analysed the 5' RACE reads in MiXCR, keeping a single row per CDR3 protein. This sample has about 940,000 distinct CDR3 sequences, with 40% to 60% found just once. The source of this sequence is a young man in good health. Sequenced: blood.

The CDR3 bases are TGTGCCATCAGCGGGAAACAGGGAGTCTCCTACGAGCAGTACTTC. It codes for CAISGKQGVSYEQYF. V gene TRBV10-3 combines with J gene TRBJ2-7, with TRBD1 as a possible D gene (6 bases). V was pared by 6 bases and J by 0 bases, with 15 bases between. The CDR3 totals 15 residues. CDR1 and CDR2 from the germline V gene are ENHRY and SYGVKD.